This record looks at one TCR beta chain sequence and its context. Its specificity is unknown. This specimen belongs to a study of shared clonotypes between healthy human individuals. Generated by immunoSEQ multiplex PCR, the TCRdb table keeps only in-frame clones and is missing some. The sample has some 320,000 clones, roughly 84% seen once. Germline-derived CDR1 and CDR2 are SEHNR and FQNEAQ (reference sequence). V lost 5 bases and J 2 bases, leaving 15 bases between the germline ends. CDR3 length equals 16 residues. Study-level points and caveats: Only a few donors were included, so the genetic and exposure-history diversity represented was limited.

CD8 memory cells included CD45RO+ cells plus CCR7-negative CD45RA+ TemRA cells. The chain combines TRBV7-9 with TRBJ2-2; D unclear. The sequenced sample consisted of memory CD8+ T cells sorted from blood. Subset noted: CD45RO+ cells pooled with CCR7-negative TemRA cells. The sequence was obtained from a man aged 18 to 29 in good health. CDR3 region: CASSPISSANTGELFF. The CDR3 bases are TGTGCCAGCAGCCCGATCTCGAGCGCTAACACCGGGGAGCTGTTTTTT.